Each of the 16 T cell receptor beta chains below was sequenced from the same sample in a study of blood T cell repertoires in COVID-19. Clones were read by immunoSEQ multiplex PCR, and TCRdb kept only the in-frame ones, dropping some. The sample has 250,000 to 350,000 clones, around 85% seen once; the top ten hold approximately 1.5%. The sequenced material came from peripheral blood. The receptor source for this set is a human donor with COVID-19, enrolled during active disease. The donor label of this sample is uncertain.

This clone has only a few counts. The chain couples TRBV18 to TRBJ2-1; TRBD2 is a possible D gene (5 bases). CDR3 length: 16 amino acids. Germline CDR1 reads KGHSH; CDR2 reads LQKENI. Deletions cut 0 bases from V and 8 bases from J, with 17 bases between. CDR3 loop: CASSPPEGRATDEQFF. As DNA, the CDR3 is TGTGCCAGCTCACCACCGGAAGGGAGAGCTACCGATGAGCAGTTCTTC.

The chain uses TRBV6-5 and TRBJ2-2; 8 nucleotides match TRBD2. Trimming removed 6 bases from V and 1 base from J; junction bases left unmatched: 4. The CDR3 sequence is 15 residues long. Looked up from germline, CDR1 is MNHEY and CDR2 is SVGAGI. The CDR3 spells CASRPLAENTGELFF. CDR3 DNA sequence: TGTGCCAGCAGACCACTAGCGGAGAACACCGGGGAGCTGTTTTTT.

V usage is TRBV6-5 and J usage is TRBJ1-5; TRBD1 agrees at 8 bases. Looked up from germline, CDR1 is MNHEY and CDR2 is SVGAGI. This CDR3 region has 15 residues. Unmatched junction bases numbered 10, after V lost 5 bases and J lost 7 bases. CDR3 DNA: TGTGCCAGCAGTCCCTTGGACAGGGCTGAGCAGCCCCAGCATTTT. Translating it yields CASSPLDRAEQPQHF.

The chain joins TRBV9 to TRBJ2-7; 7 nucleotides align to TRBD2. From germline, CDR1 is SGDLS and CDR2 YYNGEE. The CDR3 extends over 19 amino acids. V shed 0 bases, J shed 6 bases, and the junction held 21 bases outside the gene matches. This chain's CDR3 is CASSVGPGEGLSRMGEQYF. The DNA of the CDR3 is TGTGCCAGCAGCGTAGGCCCCGGGGAGGGCCTATCGCGAATGGGCGAGCAGTACTTC.

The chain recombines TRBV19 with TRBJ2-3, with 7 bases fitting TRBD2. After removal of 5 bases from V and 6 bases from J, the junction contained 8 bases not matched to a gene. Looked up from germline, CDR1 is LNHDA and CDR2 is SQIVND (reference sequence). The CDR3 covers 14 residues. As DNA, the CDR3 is TGTGCCAGTAGTGGGTCCGGGGGGTCGGATACGCAGTATTTT. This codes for CASSGSGGSDTQYF.

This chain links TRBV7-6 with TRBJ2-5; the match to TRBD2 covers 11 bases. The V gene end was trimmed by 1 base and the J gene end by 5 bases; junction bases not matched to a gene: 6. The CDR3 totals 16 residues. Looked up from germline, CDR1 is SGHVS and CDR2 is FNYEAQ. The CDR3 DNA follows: TGTGCCAGCAGCTTAGGGACTAGCGGGCTTGGGGAGACCCAGTACTTC. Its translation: CASSLGTSGLGETQYF. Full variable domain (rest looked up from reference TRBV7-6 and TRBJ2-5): GAGVSQSPRYKVTKRGQDVALRCDPISGHVSLYWYRQALGQGPEFLTYFNYEAQQDKSGLPNDRFSAERPEGSISTLTIQRTEQRDSAMYRCASSLGTSGLGETQYFGPGTRLLVL.

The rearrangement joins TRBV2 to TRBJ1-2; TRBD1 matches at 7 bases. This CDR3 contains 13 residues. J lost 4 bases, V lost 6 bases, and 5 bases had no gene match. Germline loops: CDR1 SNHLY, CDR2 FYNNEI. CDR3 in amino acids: CASSQGQIYGYTF. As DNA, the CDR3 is TGTGCCAGCAGCCAGGGACAGATCTATGGCTACACCTTC.

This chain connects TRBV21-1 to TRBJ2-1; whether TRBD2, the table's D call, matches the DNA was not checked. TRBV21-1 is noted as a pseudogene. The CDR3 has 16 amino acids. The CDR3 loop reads CASSNEHRGSYNEQFF. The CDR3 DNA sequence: TGTGCCAGCAGCAACGAGCACCGAGGCTCCTACAATGAGCAGTTCTTC.

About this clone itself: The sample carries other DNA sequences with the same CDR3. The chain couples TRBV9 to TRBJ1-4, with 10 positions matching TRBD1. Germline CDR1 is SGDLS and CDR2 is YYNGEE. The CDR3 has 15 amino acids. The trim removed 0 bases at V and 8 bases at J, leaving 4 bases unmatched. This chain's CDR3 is CASSVGGTGDEKLFF. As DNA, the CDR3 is TGTGCCAGCAGCGTAGGGGGGACAGGGGACGAAAAACTGTTTTTT.

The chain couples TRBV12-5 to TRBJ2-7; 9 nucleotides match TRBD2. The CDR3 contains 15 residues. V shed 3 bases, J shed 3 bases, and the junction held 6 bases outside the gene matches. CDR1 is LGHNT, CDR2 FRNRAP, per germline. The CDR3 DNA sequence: TGTGCTAGTGGTTTTGAGTTAGCGGGAGACTACGAGCAGTACTTC. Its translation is CASGFELAGDYEQYF. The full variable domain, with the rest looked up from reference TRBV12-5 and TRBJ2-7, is DARVTQTPRHKVTEMGQEVTMRCQPILGHNTVFWYRQTMMQGLELLAYFRNRAPLDDSGMPKDRFSAEMPDATLATLKIQPSEPRDSAVYFCASGFELAGDYEQYFGPGTRLTVT.

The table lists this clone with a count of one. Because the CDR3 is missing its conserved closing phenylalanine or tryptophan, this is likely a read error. The CDR3 nucleotides are TGTGCCAGCACAGGACCAACTGACTATGGCTACACCATC. Its translation: CASTGPTDYGYTI. V gene TRBV28 combines with J gene TRBJ1-2; D gene uncertain. In germline, CDR1 is MDHEN, CDR2 SYDVKM. The V gene lost 7 bases and the J gene lost 3 bases, with 12 bases spanning the gap. There are 13 residues in the CDR3.

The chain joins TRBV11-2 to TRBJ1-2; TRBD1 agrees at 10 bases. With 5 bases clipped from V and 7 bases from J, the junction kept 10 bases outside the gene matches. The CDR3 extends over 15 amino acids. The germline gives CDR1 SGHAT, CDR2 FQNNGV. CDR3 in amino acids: CASSATRQGASGYTF. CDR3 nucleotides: TGTGCCAGCAGCGCCACCCGACAGGGGGCGAGTGGCTACACCTTC.

The CDR3 sequence: CATIRGYEQYF. In DNA, the CDR3 is TGTGCGACAATACGGGGGTACGAGCAGTACTTC. V and J are TRBV25-1 and TRBJ2-7; possible D gene TRBD2, 6 bases. The CDR3 loop spans 11 amino acids. CDR1 is MGHDK and CDR2 is SYGVNS in the germline V gene.

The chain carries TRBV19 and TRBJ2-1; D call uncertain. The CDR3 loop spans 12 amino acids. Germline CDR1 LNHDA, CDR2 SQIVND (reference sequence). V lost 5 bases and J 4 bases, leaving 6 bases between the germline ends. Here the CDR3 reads CASSPPYNEQFF. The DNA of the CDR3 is TGTGCCAGTAGTCCCCCGTACAATGAGCAGTTCTTC.

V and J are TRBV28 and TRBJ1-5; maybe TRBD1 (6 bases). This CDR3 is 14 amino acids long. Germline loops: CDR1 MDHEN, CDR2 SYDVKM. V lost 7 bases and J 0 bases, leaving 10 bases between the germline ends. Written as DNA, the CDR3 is TGTGCCAGCACCGGGACACGTAGCAATCAGCCCCAGCATTTT. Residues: CASTGTRSNQPQHF.

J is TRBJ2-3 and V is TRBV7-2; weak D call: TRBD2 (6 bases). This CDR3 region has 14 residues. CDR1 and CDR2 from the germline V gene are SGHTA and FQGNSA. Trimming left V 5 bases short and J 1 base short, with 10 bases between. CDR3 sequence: CASSGVAGTDTQYF. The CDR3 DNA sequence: TGTGCCAGCAGCGGGGTAGCGGGCACAGATACGCAGTATTTT.